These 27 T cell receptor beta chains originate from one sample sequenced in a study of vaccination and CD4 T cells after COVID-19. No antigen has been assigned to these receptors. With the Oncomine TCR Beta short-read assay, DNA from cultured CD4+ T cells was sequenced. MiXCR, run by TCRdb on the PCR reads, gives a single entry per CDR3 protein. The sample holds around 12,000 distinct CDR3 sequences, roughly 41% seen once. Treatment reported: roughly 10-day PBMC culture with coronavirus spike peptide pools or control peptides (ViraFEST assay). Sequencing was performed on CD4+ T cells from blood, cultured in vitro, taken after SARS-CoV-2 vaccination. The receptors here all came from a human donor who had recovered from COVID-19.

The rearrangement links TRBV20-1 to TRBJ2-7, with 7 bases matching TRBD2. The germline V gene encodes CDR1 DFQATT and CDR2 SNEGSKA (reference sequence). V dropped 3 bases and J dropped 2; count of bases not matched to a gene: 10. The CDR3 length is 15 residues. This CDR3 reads CSASPFEGGTYEQYF. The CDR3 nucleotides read TGCAGTGCTAGTCCATTTGAGGGAGGGACCTACGAGCAGTACTTC.

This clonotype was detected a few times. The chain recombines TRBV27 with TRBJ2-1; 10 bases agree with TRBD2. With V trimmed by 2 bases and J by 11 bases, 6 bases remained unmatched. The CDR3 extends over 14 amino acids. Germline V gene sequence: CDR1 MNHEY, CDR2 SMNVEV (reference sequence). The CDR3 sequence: CASSLKASGSQQFF. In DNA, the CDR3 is TGTGCCAGCAGTTTAAAGGCTAGCGGGAGCCAGCAGTTCTTC.

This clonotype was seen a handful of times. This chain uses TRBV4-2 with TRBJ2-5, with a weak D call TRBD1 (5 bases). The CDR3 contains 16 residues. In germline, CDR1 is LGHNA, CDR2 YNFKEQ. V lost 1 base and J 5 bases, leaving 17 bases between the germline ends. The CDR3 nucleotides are TGTGCCAGCAGCCAAGGCGATGGGGCGTTAGGGGAGACCCAGTACTTC. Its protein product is CASSQGDGALGETQYF.

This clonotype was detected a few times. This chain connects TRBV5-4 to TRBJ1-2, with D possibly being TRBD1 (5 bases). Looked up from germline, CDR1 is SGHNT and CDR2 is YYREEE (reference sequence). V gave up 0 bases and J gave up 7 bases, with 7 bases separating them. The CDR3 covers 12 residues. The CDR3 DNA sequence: TGTGCCAGCAGCTTGGTTCAGGGTGGCTACACCTTC. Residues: CASSLVQGGYTF.

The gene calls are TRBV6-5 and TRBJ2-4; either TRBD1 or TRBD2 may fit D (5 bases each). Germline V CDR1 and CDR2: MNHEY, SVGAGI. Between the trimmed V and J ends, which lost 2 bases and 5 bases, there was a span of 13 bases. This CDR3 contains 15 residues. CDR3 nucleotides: TGTGCCAGCAGTTACCCGGGACGGGGAGAAAACATTCAGTACTTC. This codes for CASSYPGRGENIQYF.

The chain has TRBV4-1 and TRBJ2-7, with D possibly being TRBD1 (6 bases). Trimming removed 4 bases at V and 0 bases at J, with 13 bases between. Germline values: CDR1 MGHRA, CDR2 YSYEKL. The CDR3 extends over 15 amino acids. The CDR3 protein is CASSPPGQSSYEQYF. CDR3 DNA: TGCGCCAGCAGCCCGCCCGGACAGAGCTCCTACGAGCAGTACTTC.

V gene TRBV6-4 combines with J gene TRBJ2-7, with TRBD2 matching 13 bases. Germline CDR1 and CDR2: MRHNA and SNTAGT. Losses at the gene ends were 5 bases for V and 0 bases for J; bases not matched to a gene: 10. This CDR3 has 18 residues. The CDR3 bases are TGTGCCAGCAGTTCCAAACTAGCGGGAGGGAACAGCTCCTACGAGCAGTACTTC. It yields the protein CASSSKLAGGNSSYEQYF.

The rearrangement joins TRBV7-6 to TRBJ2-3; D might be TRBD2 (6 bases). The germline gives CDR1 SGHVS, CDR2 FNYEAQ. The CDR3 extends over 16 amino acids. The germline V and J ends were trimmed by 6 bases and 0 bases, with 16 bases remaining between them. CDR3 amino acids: CASSAASVASTDTQYF. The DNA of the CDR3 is TGTGCCAGCAGTGCAGCTAGCGTCGCTAGCACAGATACGCAGTATTTT.

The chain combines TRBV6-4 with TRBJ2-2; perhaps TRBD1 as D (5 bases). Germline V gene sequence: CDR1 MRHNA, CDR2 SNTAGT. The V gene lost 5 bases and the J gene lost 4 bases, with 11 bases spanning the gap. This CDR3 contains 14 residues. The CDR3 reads CASSRGTGTGELFF. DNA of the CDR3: TGTGCCAGCAGTAGGGGCACAGGCACCGGGGAGCTGTTTTTT.

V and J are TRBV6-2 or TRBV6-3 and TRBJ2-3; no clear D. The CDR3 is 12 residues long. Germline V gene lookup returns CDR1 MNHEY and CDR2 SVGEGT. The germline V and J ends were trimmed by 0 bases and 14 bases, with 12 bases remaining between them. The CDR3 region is CASSYSVGLGYF. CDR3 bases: TGTGCCAGCAGTTACTCGGTCGGCCTGGGGTATTTT.

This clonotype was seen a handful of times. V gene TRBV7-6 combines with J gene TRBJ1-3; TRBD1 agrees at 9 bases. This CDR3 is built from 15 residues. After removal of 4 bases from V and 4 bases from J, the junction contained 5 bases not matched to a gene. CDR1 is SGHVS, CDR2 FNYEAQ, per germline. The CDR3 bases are TGTGCCAGCAGCTGGGGACAGGGCGGAGGAAACACCATATATTTT. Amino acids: CASSWGQGGGNTIYF.

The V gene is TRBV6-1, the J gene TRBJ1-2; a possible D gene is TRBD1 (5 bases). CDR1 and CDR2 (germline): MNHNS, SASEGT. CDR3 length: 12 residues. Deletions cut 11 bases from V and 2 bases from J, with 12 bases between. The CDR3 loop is CAGSRDNYGYTF. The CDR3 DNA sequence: TGTGCCGGAAGCCGGGACAACTATGGCTACACCTTC.

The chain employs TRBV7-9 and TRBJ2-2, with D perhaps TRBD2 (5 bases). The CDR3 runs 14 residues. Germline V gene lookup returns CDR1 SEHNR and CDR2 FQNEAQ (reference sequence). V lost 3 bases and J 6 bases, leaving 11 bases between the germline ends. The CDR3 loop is CASSFRPEAGELFF. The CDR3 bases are TGTGCCAGCAGCTTCCGTCCGGAGGCCGGGGAGCTGTTTTTT.

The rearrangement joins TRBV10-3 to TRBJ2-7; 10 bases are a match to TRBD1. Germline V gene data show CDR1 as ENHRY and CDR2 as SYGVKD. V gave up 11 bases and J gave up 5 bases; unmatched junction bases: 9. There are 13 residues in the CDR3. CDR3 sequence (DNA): TGTGCCGTTCGGGACAGGGGTTCGCACGAGCAGTACTTC. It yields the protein CAVRDRGSHEQYF.

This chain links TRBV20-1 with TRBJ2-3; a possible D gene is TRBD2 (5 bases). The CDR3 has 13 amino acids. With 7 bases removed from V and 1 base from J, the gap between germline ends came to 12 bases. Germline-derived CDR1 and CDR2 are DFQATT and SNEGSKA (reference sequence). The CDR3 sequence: CSVAAGGTDTQYF. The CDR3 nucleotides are TGCAGTGTCGCCGCGGGCGGCACAGATACGCAGTATTTT.

In DNA form, the CDR3 reads TGCAGTGCTAGAGATTCTTTTGGGGGGGCTGGCTACACCTTC. Encoded protein: CSARDSFGGAGYTF. The V and J genes are TRBV20-1 and TRBJ1-2, with a tentative D call TRBD1 (6 bases). Germline V gene sequence: CDR1 DFQATT, CDR2 SNEGSKA (reference sequence). The V and J ends lost 0 bases and 7 bases respectively, with 15 bases between them. This CDR3 spans 14 amino acids.

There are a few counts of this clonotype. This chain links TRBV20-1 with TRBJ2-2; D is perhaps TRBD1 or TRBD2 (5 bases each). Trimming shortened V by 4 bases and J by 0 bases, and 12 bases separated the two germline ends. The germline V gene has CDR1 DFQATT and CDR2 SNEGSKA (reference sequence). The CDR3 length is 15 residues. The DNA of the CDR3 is TGCAGTGCTACCCTCTCGGGGCCGAACACCGGGGAGCTGTTTTTT. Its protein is CSATLSGPNTGELFF.

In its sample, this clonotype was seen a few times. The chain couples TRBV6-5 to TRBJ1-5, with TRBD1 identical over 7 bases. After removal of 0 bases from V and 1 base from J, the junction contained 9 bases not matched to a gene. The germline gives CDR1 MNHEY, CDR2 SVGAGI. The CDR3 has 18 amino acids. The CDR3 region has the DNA TGTGCCAGCAGTTACTCGGCGGAACAGGGGCTGAGCAATCAGCCCCAGCATTTT. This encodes CASSYSAEQGLSNQPQHF.

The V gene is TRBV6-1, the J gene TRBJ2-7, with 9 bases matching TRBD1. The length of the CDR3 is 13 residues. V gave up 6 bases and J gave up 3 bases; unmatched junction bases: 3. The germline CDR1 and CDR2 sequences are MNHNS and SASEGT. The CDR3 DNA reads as TGTGCCAGCAGGGCGGGACAGGGCTACGAGCAGTACTTC. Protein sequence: CASRAGQGYEQYF.

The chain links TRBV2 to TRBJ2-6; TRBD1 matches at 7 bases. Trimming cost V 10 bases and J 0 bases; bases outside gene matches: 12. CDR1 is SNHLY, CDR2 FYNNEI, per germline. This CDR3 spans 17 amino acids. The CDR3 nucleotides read TGTGCCATTTCCCCCGGGACAGAGATCTCTGGGGCCAACGTCCTGACTTTC. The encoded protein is CAISPGTEISGANVLTF.

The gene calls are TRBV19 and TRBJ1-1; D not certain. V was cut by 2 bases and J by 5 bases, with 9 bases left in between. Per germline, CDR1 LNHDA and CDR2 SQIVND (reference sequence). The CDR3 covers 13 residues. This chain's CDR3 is CASSIFLGTEAFF. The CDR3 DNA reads TGTGCCAGTAGTATATTCCTGGGGACTGAAGCTTTCTTT.

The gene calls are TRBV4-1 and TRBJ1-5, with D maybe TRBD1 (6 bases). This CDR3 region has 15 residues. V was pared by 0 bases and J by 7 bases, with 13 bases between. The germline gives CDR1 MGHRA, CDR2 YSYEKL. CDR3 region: CASSQESGGRQPQHF. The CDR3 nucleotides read TGCGCCAGCAGCCAAGAATCGGGGGGCAGGCAGCCCCAGCATTTT.

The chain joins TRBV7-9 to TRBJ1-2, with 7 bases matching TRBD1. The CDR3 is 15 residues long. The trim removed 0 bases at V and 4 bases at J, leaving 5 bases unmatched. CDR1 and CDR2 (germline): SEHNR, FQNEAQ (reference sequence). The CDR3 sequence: CASSLAGQAFYGYTF. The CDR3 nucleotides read TGTGCCAGCAGCTTAGCCGGACAGGCGTTCTATGGCTACACCTTC. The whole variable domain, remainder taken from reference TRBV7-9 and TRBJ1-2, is DTGVSQNPRHKITKRGQNVTFRCDPISEHNRLYWYRQTLGQGPEFLTYFQNEAQLEKSRLLSDRFSAERPKGSFSTLEIQRTEQGDSAMYLCASSLAGQAFYGYTFGSGTRLTVV.

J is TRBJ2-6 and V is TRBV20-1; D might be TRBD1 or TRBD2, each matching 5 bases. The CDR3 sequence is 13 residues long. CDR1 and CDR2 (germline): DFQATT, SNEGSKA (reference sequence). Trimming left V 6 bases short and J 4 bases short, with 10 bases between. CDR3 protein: CSAKRGGANVLTF. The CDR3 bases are TGCAGTGCAAAGAGGGGCGGGGCCAACGTCCTGACTTTC.

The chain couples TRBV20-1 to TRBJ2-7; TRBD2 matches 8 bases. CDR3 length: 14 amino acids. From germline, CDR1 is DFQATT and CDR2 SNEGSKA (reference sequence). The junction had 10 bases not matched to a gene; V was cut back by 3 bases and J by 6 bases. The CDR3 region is CSARPTGGPGEQYF. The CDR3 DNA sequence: TGCAGTGCTAGGCCGACGGGGGGGCCGGGCGAGCAGTACTTC.

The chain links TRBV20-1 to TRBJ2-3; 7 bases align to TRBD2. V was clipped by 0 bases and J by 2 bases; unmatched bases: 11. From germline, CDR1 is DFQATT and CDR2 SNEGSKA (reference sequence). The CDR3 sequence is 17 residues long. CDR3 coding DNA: TGCAGTGCTAGAGACTCTAGCGGCCGAAGTCACACAGATACGCAGTATTTT. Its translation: CSARDSSGRSHTDTQYF.

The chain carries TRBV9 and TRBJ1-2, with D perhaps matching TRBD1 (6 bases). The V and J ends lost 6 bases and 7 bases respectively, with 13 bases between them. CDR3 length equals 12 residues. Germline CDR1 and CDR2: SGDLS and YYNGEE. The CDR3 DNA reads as TGTGCCAGCATGGGGGCGTGGGCTGGCTACACCTTC. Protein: CASMGAWAGYTF. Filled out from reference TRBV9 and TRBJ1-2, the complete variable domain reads DSGVTQTPKHLITATGQRVTLRCSPRSGDLSVYWYQQSLDQGLQFLIQYYNGEERAKGNILERFSAQQFPDLHSELNLSSLELGDSALYFCASMGAWAGYTFGSGTRLTVV.